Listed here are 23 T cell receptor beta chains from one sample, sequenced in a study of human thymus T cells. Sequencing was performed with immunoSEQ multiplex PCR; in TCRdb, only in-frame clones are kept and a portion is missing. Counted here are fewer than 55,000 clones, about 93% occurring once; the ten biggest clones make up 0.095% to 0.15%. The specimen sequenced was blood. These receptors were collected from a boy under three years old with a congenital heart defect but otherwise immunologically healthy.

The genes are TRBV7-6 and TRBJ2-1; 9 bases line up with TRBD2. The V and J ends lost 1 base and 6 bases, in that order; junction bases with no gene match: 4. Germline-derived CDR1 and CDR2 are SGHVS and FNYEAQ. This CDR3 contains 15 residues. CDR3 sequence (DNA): TGTGCCAGCAGCTTAGGGGGCGGGGGGGCCAATGAGCAGTTCTTC. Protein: CASSLGGGGANEQFF.

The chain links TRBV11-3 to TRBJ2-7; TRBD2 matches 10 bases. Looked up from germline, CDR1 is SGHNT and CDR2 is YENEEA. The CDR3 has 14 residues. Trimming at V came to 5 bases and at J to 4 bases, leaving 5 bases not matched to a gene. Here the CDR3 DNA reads TGTGCCAGCAGCCTGGGACTAGCGCAATACGAGCAGTACTTC. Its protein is CASSLGLAQYEQYF.

The CDR3 loop reads CASSVGTGTSEQFF. CDR3 nucleotide sequence: TGTGCCAGCAGCGTAGGGACGGGGACGAGTGAGCAGTTCTTC. This chain joins TRBV9 and TRBJ2-1; D possibly matches TRBD1 or TRBD2 (5 bases each). Germline CDR1 SGDLS, CDR2 YYNGEE. V was trimmed by 0 bases and J by 9 bases, leaving 13 bases between them. The CDR3 length is 14 residues.

This CDR3 reads CASKNTGQIYGYTF. CDR3 coding DNA: TGTGCCAGCAAGAACACAGGGCAAATCTATGGCTACACCTTC. The chain has TRBV28 and TRBJ1-2, with D perhaps TRBD1 (6 bases). Per the germline V gene, CDR1 is MDHEN and CDR2 is SYDVKM. The CDR3 length is 14 residues. The V and J ends lost 7 bases and 4 bases respectively, with 16 bases between them.

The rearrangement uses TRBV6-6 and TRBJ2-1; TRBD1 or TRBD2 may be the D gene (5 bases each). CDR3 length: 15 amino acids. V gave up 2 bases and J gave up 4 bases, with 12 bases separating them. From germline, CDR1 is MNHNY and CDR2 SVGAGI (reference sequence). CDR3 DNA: TGTGCCAGCAGTTACGAGGGGAACGGTTACAATGAGCAGTTCTTC. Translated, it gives CASSYEGNGYNEQFF.

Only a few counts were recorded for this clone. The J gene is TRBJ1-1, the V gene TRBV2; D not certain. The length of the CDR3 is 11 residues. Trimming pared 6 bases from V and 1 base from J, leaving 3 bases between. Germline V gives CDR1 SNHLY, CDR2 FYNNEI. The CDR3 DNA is TGTGCCAGCAGACCGAACACTGAAGCTTTCTTT. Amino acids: CASRPNTEAFF.

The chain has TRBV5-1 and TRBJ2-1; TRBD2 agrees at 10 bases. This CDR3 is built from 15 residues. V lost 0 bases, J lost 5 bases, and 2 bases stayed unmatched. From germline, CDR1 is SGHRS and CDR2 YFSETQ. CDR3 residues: CASSLGTSGNNEQFF. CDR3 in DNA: TGCGCCAGCAGCTTGGGGACTAGCGGAAACAATGAGCAGTTCTTC. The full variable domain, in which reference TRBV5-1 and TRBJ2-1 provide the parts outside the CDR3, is KAGVTQTPRYLIKTRGQQVTLSCSPISGHRSVSWYQQTPGQGLQFLFEYFSETQRNKGNFPGRFSGRQFSNSRSEMNVSTLELGDSALYLCASSLGTSGNNEQFFGPGTRLTVL.

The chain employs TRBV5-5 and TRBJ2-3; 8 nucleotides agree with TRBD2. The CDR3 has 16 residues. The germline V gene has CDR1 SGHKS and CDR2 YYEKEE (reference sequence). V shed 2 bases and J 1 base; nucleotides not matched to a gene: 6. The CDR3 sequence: CASSFQRGHRTDTQYF. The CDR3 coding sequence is TGTGCCAGCAGCTTTCAGCGGGGGCACCGCACAGATACGCAGTATTTT.

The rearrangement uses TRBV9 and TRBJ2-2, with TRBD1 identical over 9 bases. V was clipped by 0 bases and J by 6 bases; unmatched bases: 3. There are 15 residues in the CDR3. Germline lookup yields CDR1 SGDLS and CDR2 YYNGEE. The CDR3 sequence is CASSVDGQGPGELFF. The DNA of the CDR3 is TGTGCCAGCAGCGTAGACGGACAGGGGCCCGGGGAGCTGTTTTTT.

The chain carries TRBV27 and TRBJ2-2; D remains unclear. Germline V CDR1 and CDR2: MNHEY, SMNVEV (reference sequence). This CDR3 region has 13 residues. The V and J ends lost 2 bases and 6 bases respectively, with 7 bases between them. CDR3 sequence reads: CASSLSGAGELFF. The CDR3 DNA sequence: TGTGCCAGCAGTTTAAGTGGGGCCGGGGAGCTGTTTTTT.

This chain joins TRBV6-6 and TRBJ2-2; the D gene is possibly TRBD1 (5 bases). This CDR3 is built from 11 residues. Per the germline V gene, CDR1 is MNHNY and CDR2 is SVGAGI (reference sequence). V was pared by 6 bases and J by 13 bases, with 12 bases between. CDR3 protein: CASRTTQGLFF. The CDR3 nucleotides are TGTGCCAGCAGAACAACCCAGGGGCTGTTTTTT.

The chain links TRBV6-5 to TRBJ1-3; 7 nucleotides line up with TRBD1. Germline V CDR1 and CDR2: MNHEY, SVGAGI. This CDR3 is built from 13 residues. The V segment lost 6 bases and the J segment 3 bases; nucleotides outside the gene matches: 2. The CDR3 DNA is TGTGCCAGCAGGAACAGGGGTGGAAACACCATATATTTT. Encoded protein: CASRNRGGNTIYF.

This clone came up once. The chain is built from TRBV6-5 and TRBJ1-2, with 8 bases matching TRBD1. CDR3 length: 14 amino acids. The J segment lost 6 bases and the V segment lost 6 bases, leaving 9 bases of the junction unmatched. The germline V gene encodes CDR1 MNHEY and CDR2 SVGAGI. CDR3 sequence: CASRPRIRGHGYTF. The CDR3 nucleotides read TGTGCCAGCAGGCCTCGGATCAGGGGGCATGGCTACACCTTC.

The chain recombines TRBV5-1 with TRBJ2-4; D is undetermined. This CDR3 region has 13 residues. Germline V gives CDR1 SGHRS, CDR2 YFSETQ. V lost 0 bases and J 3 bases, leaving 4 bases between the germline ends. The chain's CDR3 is CASSLVGKNIQYF. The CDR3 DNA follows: TGCGCCAGCAGCTTGGTCGGCAAAAACATTCAGTACTTC.

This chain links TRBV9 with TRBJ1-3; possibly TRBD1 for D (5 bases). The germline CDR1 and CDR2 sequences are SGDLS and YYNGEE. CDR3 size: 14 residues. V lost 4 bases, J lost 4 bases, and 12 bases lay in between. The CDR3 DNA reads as TGTGCCAGCAGCTCCCAGGGTTCGGGAAACACCATATATTTT. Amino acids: CASSSQGSGNTIYF.

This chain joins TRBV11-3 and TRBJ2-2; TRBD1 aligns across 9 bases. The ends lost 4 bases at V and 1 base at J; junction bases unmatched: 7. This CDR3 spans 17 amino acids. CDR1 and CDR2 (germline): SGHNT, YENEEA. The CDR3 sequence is CASSSLTGGMNTGELFF. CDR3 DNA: TGTGCCAGCAGCTCATTGACAGGGGGAATGAACACCGGGGAGCTGTTTTTT.

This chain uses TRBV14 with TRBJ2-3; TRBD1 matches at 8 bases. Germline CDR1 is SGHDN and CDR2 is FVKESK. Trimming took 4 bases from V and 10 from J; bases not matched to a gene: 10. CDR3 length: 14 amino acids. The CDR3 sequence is CASSRTGPHGAQYF. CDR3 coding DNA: TGTGCCAGCAGCCGGACAGGGCCCCATGGTGCGCAGTATTTT. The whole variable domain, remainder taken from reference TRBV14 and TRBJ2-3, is EAGVTQFPSHSVIEKGQTVTLRCDPISGHDNLYWYRRVMGKEIKFLLHFVKESKQDESGMPNNRFLAERTGGTYSTLKVQPAELEDSGVYFCASSRTGPHGAQYFGPGTRLTVL.

CDR3 amino acids: CASSFTDRGYNEQFF. The DNA for the CDR3 is TGTGCCAGCAGCTTTACGGACAGGGGGTACAATGAGCAGTTCTTC. The chain is built from TRBV5-6 and TRBJ2-1; 10 nucleotides agree with TRBD1. V shed 2 bases, J shed 4 bases, and the junction held 3 bases outside the gene matches. The germline V gene encodes CDR1 SGHDT and CDR2 YYEEEE. The CDR3 contains 15 residues.

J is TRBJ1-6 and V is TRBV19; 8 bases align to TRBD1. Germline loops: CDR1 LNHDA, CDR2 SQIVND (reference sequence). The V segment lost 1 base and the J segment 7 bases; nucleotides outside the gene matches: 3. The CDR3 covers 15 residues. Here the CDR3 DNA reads TGTGCCAGTAGTATAGCAGGGGGCGTGAATTCACCCCTCCACTTT. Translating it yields CASSIAGGVNSPLHF.

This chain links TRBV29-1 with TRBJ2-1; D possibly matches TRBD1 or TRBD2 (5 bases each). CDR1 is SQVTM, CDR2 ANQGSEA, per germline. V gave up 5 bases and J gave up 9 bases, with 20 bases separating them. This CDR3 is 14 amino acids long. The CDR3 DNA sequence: TGCAGCGTTTCCCATGGGACGTTGTCGGGTGAGCAGTTCTTC. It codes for CSVSHGTLSGEQFF.

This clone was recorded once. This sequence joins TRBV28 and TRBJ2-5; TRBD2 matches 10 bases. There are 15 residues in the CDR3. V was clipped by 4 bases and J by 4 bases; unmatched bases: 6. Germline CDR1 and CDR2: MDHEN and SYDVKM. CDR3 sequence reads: CASSSVAGGRETQYF. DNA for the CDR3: TGTGCCAGCAGTTCAGTAGCGGGGGGACGAGAGACCCAGTACTTC.

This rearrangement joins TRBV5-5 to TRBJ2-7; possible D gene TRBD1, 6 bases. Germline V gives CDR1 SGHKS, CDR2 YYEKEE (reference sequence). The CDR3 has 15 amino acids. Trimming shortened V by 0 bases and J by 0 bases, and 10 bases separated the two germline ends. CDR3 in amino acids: CASSLGGTSSYEQYF. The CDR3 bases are TGTGCCAGCAGCTTGGGGGGGACAAGCTCCTACGAGCAGTACTTC.

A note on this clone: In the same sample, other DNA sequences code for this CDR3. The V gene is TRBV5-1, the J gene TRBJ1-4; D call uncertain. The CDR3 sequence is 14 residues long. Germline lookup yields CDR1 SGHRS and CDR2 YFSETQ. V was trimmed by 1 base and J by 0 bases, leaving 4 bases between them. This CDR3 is CASSLTATNEKLFF. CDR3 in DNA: TGCGCCAGCAGCTTGACGGCAACTAATGAAAAACTGTTTTTT.